What follows are 14 T cell receptor beta chains derived from one specimen sequenced in a study of blood T cell repertoires in COVID-19. Profiled with immunoSEQ multiplex PCR; TCRdb holds only in-frame clones, not every one. This table holds about 150,000 clones, roughly four fifths found once. Sequenced: peripheral blood. The receptors shown here come from a man in his sixties or seventies with active or convalescent COVID-19.

The genes are TRBV3-1 (or the pseudogene TRBV3-2) and TRBJ1-6; D perhaps matches TRBD1 (6 bases). Germline CDR1 is LGHDT and CDR2 is YNNKEL (reference sequence). This CDR3 contains 14 residues. V lost 6 bases and J lost 3, with 9 bases in between. In DNA, the CDR3 is TGTGCCAGCAGGCGGACAGTCTATAATTCACCCCTCCACTTT. It codes for CASRRTVYNSPLHF.

Only one count was recorded for this clone. The V call is TRBV6-6, the J call TRBJ1-1, with D hard to call. The CDR3 loop spans 13 amino acids. Germline V gives CDR1 MNHNY, CDR2 SVGAGI (reference sequence). Trimming left V 7 bases short and J 1 base short, with 10 bases between. The CDR3 spells CASTSNRNTEAFF. Written as DNA, the CDR3 is TGTGCCAGCACAAGCAACCGGAACACTGAAGCTTTCTTT.

This chain joins TRBV5-1 and TRBJ1-5; 9 bases align to TRBD1. The length of the CDR3 is 13 residues. V was pared by 4 bases and J by 7 bases, with 3 bases of the junction left unmatched. CDR1 is SGHRS, CDR2 YFSETQ, per germline. The CDR3 coding sequence is TGCGCCAGCAGCAGAGGGACAGGGCAGCCCCAGCATTTT. Amino acid sequence: CASSRGTGQPQHF.

V and J are TRBV5-1 and TRBJ2-1, with a tentative D call TRBD2 (6 bases). The CDR3 length is 15 residues. The V end was cut by 7 bases, the J end by 0 bases, with 14 bases between. Germline CDR1 and CDR2: SGHRS and YFSETQ. The CDR3 is CASHLVGGSYNEQFF. CDR3 DNA: TGCGCCAGCCACTTGGTGGGAGGCTCCTACAATGAGCAGTTCTTC.

The rearrangement links TRBV4-1 to TRBJ2-3; 9 bases fit TRBD2. V dropped 1 base and J dropped 6; count of bases not matched to a gene: 8. Germline loops: CDR1 MGHRA, CDR2 YSYEKL. The CDR3 consists of 16 residues. CDR3 region: CASSQGKAGGPDTQYF. CDR3 DNA sequence: TGCGCCAGCAGCCAAGGGAAGGCGGGAGGGCCGGATACGCAGTATTTT.

This chain uses TRBV24-1 with TRBJ2-5; no definite D call. CDR1 and CDR2 (germline): KGHDR, SFDVKD. Trimming took off 4 bases at V and 4 bases at J, with 12 bases between the two ends. The CDR3 spans 14 residues. This CDR3 reads CATSDRVVGETQYF. The CDR3 bases are TGTGCCACCAGTGACCGCGTGGTCGGAGAGACCCAGTACTTC.

The genes are TRBV2 and TRBJ1-3, with D possibly being TRBD1 (6 bases). Germline V gives CDR1 SNHLY, CDR2 FYNNEI. V was cut by 6 bases and J by 0 bases, with 15 bases left in between. CDR3 length: 16 residues. The CDR3 loop is CASRLNRASSGNTIYF. The CDR3 coding sequence is TGTGCCAGCAGGCTAAACAGGGCGAGCTCTGGAAACACCATATATTTT.

The V call is TRBV24-1, the J call TRBJ2-3, with 7 bases that match TRBD2. The CDR3 has 16 amino acids. Germline values: CDR1 KGHDR, CDR2 SFDVKD. Trimming took 4 bases from V and 0 from J; bases not matched to a gene: 6. In DNA form, the CDR3 reads TGTGCCACCAGTGACCCAAGCGGGGCTAGCACAGATACGCAGTATTTT. Protein product: CATSDPSGASTDTQYF.

DNA for the CDR3: TGTGCCACCAGCAGAGTCCGGGACAGAATCAATCAGCCCCAGCATTTT. Translating it yields CATSRVRDRINQPQHF. The chain employs TRBV15 and TRBJ1-5; the match to TRBD1 covers 7 bases. Germline V lookup: CDR1 LNHNV, CDR2 YYDKDF (reference sequence). The CDR3 runs 16 residues. V lost 1 base and J lost 3; bases outside the gene matches: 6.

J is TRBJ1-1 and V is TRBV29-1; no clear D. This CDR3 region has 11 residues. Germline assignment: CDR1 SQVTM and CDR2 ANQGSEA. V was trimmed by 7 bases and J by 3 bases, leaving 9 bases between them. CDR3 loop: CSGGLYTEAFF. As DNA, the CDR3 is TGCAGCGGTGGACTGTACACTGAAGCTTTCTTT.

The rearrangement links TRBV7-2 to TRBJ2-3, with 12 nucleotides matching TRBD1. Germline CDR1 reads SGHTA; CDR2 reads FQGNSA. CDR3 length: 16 amino acids. The V segment lost 1 base and the J segment 4 bases; nucleotides outside the gene matches: 3. The CDR3 DNA reads as TGTGCCAGCAGCTTAGTCGGGACAGGGGGCGCAGATACGCAGTATTTT. Its protein product is CASSLVGTGGADTQYF.

The chain joins TRBV18 to TRBJ1-1; 8 bases fit TRBD1. Losses at the gene ends were 2 bases for V and 4 bases for J; bases not matched to a gene: 3. The CDR3 runs to 14 residues. Germline V gives CDR1 KGHSH, CDR2 LQKENI. The CDR3 sequence is CASSPMTGATEAFF. Written as DNA, the CDR3 is TGTGCCAGCTCACCAATGACAGGGGCCACTGAAGCTTTCTTT.

The chain links TRBV9 to TRBJ1-3, with 7 nucleotides matching TRBD1. Unmatched junction bases numbered 6, after V lost 4 bases and J lost 5 bases. Germline V gene lookup returns CDR1 SGDLS and CDR2 YYNGEE. The CDR3 contains 14 residues. The CDR3 here is CASSQRDRRNTIYF. DNA of the CDR3: TGTGCCAGCAGCCAACGGGACAGAAGAAACACCATATATTTT.

This chain joins TRBV2 and TRBJ1-2; no definite D call. The CDR3 length is 13 residues. The V end was cut by 1 base, the J end by 4 bases, with 7 bases between. The germline gives CDR1 SNHLY, CDR2 FYNNEI. The CDR3 sequence: CASSEGPGYGYTF. CDR3 sequence (DNA): TGTGCCAGCAGTGAAGGACCGGGCTATGGCTACACCTTC.